The source of this TCR beta chain is a study of blood T cells in healthy people across ages. Points from the study as a whole: Diversity estimates from one million T cells were considered underestimates. CMV infection status of these donors was not known.

Sample-barcoded 5' priming and a J-beta primer mix drove a second PCR of about 6 to 11 cycles. A tag from a template-switch adaptor with 12 random nucleotides marked each cDNA molecule. MiXCR, applied by TCRdb to the 5' RACE reads, yields one record per CDR3 protein. The sample has approximately 880,000 distinct CDR3 sequences, around 49% seen once. From germline, CDR1 is SNHLY and CDR2 FYNNEI. V lost 8 bases to trimming and J lost 14 bases, with 22 bases between them. This CDR3 contains 13 residues. No fewer than 6 micrograms of total RNA were isolated from every sample. Note on this clonotype: What it recognizes is unknown.

This chain uses TRBV2 with TRBJ2-1; D possibly matches TRBD1 or TRBD2 (6 bases each). The receptor was derived from a man aged 25 to 45 in good health. Sequenced: blood. The CDR3 DNA reads TGTGCCAGCTACGGACAATTTCCAAGGGGGGAGTTCTTC. Amino acids: CASYGQFPRGEFF.